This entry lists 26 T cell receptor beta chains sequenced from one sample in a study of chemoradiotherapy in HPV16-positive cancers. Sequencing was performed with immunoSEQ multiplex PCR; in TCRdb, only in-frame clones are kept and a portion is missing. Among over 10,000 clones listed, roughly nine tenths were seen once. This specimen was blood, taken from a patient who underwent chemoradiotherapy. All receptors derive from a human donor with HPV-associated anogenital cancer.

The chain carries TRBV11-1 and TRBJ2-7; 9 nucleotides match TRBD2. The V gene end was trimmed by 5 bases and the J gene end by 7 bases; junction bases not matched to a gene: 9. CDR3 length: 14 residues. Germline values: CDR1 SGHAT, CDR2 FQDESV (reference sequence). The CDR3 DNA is TGTGCCAGCAGCCCTAGCGGGAACCGTCGGGAGCAGTACTTC. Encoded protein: CASSPSGNRREQYF. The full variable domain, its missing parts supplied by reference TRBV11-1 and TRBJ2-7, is EAEVAQSPRYKITEKSQAVAFWCDPISGHATLYWYRQILGQGPELLVQFQDESVVDDSQLPKDRFSAERLKGVDSTLKIQPAELGDSAMYLCASSPSGNRREQYFGPGTRLTVT.

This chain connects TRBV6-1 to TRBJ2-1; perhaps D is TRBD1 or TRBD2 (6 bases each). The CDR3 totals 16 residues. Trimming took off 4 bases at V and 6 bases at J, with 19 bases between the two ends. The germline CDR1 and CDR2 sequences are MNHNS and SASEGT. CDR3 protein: CASSGIGGRVGNEQFF. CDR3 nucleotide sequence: TGTGCCAGCAGTGGCATTGGGGGGCGAGTTGGCAATGAGCAGTTCTTC.

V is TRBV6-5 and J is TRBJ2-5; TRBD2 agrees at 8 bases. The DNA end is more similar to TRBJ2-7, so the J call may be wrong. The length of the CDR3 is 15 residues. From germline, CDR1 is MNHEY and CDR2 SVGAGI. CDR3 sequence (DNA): TGTGCCAGCAGTTTATTTAGGACTAGCACCTACGAGCAGTACTTC. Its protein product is CASSLFRTSTYEQYF.

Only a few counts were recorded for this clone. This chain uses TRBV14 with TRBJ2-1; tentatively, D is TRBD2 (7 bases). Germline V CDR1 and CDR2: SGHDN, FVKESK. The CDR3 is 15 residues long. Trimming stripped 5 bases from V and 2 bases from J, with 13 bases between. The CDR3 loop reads CASSVRGGAYNEQFF. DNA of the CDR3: TGTGCCAGCAGCGTACGAGGGGGGGCCTACAATGAGCAGTTCTTC.

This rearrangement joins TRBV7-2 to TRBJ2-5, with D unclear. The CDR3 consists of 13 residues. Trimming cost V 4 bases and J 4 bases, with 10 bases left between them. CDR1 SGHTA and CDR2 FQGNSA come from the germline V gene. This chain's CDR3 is CASSSRERETQYF. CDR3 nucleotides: TGTGCCAGCAGCTCTAGGGAAAGAGAGACCCAGTACTTC.

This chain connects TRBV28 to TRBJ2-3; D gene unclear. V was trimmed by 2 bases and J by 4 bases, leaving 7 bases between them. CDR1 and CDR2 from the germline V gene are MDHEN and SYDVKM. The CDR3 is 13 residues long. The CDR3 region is CASSLGNSDTQYF. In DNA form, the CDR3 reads TGTGCCAGCAGTTTAGGGAATTCAGATACGCAGTATTTT.

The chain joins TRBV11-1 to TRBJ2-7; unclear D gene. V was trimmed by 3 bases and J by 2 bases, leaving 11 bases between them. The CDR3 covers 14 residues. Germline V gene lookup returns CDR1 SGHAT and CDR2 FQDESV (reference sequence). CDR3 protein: CASSFSRLTYEQYF. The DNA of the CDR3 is TGTGCCAGCAGCTTTTCTCGGCTAACCTACGAGCAGTACTTC.

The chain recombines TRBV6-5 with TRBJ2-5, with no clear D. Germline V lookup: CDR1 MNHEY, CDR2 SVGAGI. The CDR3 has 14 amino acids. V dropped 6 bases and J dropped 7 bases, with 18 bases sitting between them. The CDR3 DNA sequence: TGTGCCAGCAGAAATCACGGACCCGCAGGGACCCAGTACTTC. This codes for CASRNHGPAGTQYF.

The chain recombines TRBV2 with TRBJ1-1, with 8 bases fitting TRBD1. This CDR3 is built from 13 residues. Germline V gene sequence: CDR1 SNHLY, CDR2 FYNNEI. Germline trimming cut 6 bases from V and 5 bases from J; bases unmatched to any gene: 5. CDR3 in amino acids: CASSLGQVTEAFF. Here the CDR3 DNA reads TGTGCCAGCAGCCTGGGACAGGTTACTGAAGCTTTCTTT.

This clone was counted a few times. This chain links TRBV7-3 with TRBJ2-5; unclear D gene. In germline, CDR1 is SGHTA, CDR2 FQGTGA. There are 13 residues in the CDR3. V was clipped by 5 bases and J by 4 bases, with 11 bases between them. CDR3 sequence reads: CASSRDRAETQYF. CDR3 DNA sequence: TGTGCCAGCAGCCGCGATAGGGCAGAGACCCAGTACTTC.

The CDR3 nucleotides are TGTGCCGTCAAAAATTTAGTCTACAATGAGCAGTTCTTC. Amino acids: CAVKNLVYNEQFF. J is TRBJ2-1 and V is TRBV10-3, with no clear D. Germline V lookup: CDR1 ENHRY, CDR2 SYGVKD. The V end was cut by 11 bases, the J end by 3 bases, with 14 bases between. This CDR3 has 13 amino acids.

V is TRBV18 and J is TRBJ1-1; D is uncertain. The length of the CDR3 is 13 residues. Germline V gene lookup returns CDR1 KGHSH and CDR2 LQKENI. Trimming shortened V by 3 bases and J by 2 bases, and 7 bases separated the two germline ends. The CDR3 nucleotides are TGTGCCAGCTCACCTGACCAAAACACTGAAGCTTTCTTT. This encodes CASSPDQNTEAFF.

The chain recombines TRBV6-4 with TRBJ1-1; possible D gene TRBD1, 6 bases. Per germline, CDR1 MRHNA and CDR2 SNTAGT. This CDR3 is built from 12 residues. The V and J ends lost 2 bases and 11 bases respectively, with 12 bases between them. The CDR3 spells CASSDLTGFAFF. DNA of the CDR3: TGTGCCAGCAGTGACCTAACAGGGTTTGCTTTCTTT.

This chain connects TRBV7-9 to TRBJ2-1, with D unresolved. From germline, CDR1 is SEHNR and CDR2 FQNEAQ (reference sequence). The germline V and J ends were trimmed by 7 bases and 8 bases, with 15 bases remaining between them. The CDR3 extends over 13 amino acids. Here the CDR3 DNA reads TGTGCCAGCACCCCTCGTAAGGGTGATGAGCAGTTCTTC. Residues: CASTPRKGDEQFF.

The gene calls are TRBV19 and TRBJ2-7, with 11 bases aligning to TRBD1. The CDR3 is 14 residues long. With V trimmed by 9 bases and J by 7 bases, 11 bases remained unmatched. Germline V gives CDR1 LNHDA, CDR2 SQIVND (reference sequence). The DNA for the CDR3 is TGTGCCAGCCGTGCCGGGACAGGGGGACCAGAGCAGTACTTC. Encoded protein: CASRAGTGGPEQYF.

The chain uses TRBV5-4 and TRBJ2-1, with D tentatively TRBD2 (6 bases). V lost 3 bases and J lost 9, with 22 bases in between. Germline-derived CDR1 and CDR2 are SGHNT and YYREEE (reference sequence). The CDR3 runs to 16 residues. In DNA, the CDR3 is TGTGCCAGCAGCTGCTGGAGGGCCGTTTTAATGTGTGAGCAGTTCTTC. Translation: CASSCWRAVLMCEQFF.

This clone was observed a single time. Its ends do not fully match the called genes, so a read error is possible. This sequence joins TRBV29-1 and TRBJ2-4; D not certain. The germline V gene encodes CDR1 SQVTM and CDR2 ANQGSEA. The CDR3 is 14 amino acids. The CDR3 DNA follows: TGCAGCGTCCCCGGCCCGCTTAGCCAAAAAATTCAGTACTTC. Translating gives CSVPGPLSQKIQYF.

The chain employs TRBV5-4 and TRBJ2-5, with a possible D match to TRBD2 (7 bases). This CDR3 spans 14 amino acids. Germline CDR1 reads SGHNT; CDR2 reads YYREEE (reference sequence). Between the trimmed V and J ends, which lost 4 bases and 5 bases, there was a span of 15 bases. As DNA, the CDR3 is TGTGCCAGCAGCGGAGGGGGGGCCAGGGAGACCCAGTACTTC. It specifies CASSGGGARETQYF.

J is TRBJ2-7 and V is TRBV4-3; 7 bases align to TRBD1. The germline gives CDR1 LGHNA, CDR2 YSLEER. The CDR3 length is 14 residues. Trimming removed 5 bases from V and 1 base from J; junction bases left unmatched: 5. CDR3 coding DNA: TGCGCCAGCAGCTCCACGACAGGGTCCTACGAGCAGTACTTC. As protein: CASSSTTGSYEQYF.

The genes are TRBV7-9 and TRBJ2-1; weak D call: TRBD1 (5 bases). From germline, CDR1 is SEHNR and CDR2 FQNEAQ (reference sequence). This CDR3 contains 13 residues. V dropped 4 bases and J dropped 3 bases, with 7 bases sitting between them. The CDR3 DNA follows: TGTGCCAGCAGCTCAGACAGCTACAATGAGCAGTTCTTC. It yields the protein CASSSDSYNEQFF.

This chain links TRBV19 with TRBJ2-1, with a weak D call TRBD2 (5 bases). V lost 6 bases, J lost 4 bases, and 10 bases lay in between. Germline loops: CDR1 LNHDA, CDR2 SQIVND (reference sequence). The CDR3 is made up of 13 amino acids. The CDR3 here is CASSSTSYNEQFF. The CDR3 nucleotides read TGTGCCAGTAGCTCTACTAGTTACAATGAGCAGTTCTTC.

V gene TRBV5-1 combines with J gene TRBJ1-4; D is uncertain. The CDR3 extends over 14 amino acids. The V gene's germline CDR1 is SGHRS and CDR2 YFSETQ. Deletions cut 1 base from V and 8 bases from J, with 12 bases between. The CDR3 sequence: CASSLRPLAEKLFF. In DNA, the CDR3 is TGCGCCAGCAGCTTGAGACCACTCGCCGAAAAACTGTTTTTT.

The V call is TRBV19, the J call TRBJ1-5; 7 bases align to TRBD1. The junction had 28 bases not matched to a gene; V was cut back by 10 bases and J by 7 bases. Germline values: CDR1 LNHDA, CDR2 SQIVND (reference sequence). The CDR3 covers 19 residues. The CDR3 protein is CATSPVKGGTALTGQPQHF. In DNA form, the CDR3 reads TGTGCCACCAGTCCGGTAAAGGGAGGGACAGCCCTCACCGGGCAGCCCCAGCATTTT.

The CDR3 reads CASSPAHHEQYF. The CDR3 DNA reads as TGTGCCAGCAGCCCCGCGCACCACGAGCAGTACTTC. J is TRBJ2-7 and V is TRBV13; no clear D gene. V was shortened by 5 bases and J by 5 bases, with 10 bases between the two germline ends. The CDR3 is 12 amino acids. Germline V gene sequence: CDR1 PRHDT, CDR2 FYEKMQ (reference sequence).

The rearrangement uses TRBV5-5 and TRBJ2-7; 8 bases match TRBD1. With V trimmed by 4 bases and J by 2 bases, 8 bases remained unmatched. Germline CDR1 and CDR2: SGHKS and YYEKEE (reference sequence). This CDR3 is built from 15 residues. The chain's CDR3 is CASSLTTGETYEQYF. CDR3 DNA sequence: TGTGCCAGCAGCCTGACGACAGGGGAGACCTACGAGCAGTACTTC.

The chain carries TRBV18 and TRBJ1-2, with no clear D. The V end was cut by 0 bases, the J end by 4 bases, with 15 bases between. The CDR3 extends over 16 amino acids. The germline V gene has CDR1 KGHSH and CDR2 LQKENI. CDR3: CASSPPREFPTYGYTF. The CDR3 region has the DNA TGTGCCAGCTCACCACCGCGAGAGTTCCCTACCTATGGCTACACCTTC.